These 30 T cell receptor beta chains came from one sample sequenced in a study of T cell responses to AZD1222 COVID-19 vaccine. TCRdb keeps only in-frame clones here, not all; method: immunoSEQ multiplex PCR. Of under 150,000 clones in the sample, 75% to 95% were seen once. This specimen was peripheral blood, taken on day 0 of AZD1222 vaccination. Receptor source: an adult in good health.

The chain employs TRBV28 and TRBJ1-4, with D perhaps TRBD1 (5 bases). The CDR3 is 16 amino acids. V was pared by 5 bases and J by 0 bases, with 13 bases between. Per the germline V gene, CDR1 is MDHEN and CDR2 is SYDVKM. Written as DNA, the CDR3 is TGTGCCAGCAGTCCGGACATCCACGCAACTAATGAAAAACTGTTTTTT. Protein sequence: CASSPDIHATNEKLFF.

DNA for the CDR3: TGTGCCAGCAGTGAAGTTCGGACAGGCCAAGAGACCCAGTACTTC. As protein: CASSEVRTGQETQYF. The J gene is TRBJ2-5, the V gene TRBV2, with 7 bases aligning to TRBD1. The CDR3 contains 15 residues. The germline V gene has CDR1 SNHLY and CDR2 FYNNEI. The V and J ends lost 1 base and 1 base, in that order; junction bases with no gene match: 3.

V and J are TRBV18 and TRBJ2-3; D uncertain. The CDR3 covers 13 residues. V was cut by 3 bases and J by 4 bases, with 8 bases left in between. In germline, CDR1 is KGHSH, CDR2 LQKENI. CDR3 loop: CASSPPSADTQYF. For the CDR3, the DNA is TGTGCCAGCTCACCCCCCTCGGCAGATACGCAGTATTTT. The full variable domain, with the rest looked up from reference TRBV18 and TRBJ2-3, is NAGVMQNPRHLVRRRGQEARLRCSPMKGHSHVYWYRQLPEEGLKFMVYLQKENIIDESGMPKERFSAEFPKEGPSILRIQQVVRGDSAAYFCASSPPSADTQYFGPGTRLTVL.

The chain links TRBV28 to TRBJ2-7; D gene unclear. Germline-derived CDR1 and CDR2 are MDHEN and SYDVKM. Trimming pared 10 bases from V and 2 bases from J, leaving 12 bases between. This CDR3 has 12 residues. CDR3 coding DNA: TGTGCCACACAAGACACTACCTACGAGCAGTACTTC. This gives the protein CATQDTTYEQYF.

The chain recombines TRBV4-1 with TRBJ2-7; D possibly matches TRBD1 or TRBD2 (5 bases each). The CDR3 loop spans 15 amino acids. The V gene's germline CDR1 is MGHRA and CDR2 YSYEKL. V lost 1 base, J lost 1 base, and 11 bases lay in between. CDR3 region: CASSQARDGSYEQYF. Written as DNA, the CDR3 is TGCGCCAGCAGCCAAGCCCGGGACGGATCCTACGAGCAGTACTTC.

The chain carries TRBV7-9 and TRBJ2-1; 8 bases match TRBD1. This CDR3 has 15 residues. Germline V lookup: CDR1 SEHNR, CDR2 FQNEAQ (reference sequence). The V and J ends lost 6 bases and 3 bases, in that order; junction bases with no gene match: 7. CDR3 in DNA: TGTGCCAGCAGTCTAGACAGGGGTAACTACAATGAGCAGTTCTTC. It is translated as CASSLDRGNYNEQFF.

The chain couples TRBV5-6 to TRBJ1-3; D is uncertain. The CDR3 has 14 residues. Germline V gives CDR1 SGHDT, CDR2 YYEEEE. V gave up 4 bases and J gave up 0 bases, with 8 bases separating them. CDR3 sequence reads: CASSPESSGNTIYF. The CDR3 DNA reads TGTGCCAGCAGCCCGGAGAGCTCTGGAAACACCATATATTTT.

The chain recombines TRBV3-1 (or the pseudogene TRBV3-2) with TRBJ2-5; weak D call: TRBD2 (5 bases). V was trimmed by 0 bases and J by 2 bases, leaving 7 bases between them. This CDR3 is 14 amino acids long. CDR1 LGHDT and CDR2 YNNKEL come from the germline V gene (reference sequence). The CDR3 loop is CASSQEGLQETQYF. CDR3 nucleotides: TGTGCCAGCAGCCAAGAAGGACTGCAAGAGACCCAGTACTTC.

The gene calls are TRBV4-1 and TRBJ1-4, with D possibly TRBD1 on 6 matching bases. V lost 0 bases and J lost 15, with 20 bases in between. This CDR3 has 15 amino acids. Germline CDR1 MGHRA, CDR2 YSYEKL. In DNA form, the CDR3 reads TGCGCCAGCAGCCAAGATCGGGGGGACACCCGGAGGTTGTTTTTT. Protein product: CASSQDRGDTRRLFF.

The V call is TRBV30, the J call TRBJ1-3; TRBD1 might be the D (5 bases). This CDR3 has 17 amino acids. Trimming stripped 2 bases from V and 0 bases from J, with 17 bases between. Germline-derived CDR1 and CDR2 are GTSNPN and SVGIG (reference sequence). CDR3 sequence: CAWSPRPGTGSGNTIYF. The CDR3, as DNA: TGTGCCTGGAGTCCCAGACCTGGGACGGGCTCTGGAAACACCATATATTTT. Full variable domain (missing parts from reference TRBV30 and TRBJ1-3): SQTIHQWPATLVQPVGSPLSLECTVEGTSNPNLYWYRQAAGRGLQLLFYSVGIGQISSEVPQNLSASRPQDRQFILSSKKLLLSDSGFYLCAWSPRPGTGSGNTIYFGEGSWLTVV.

This chain joins TRBV5-6 and TRBJ2-7; 9 bases line up with TRBD1. Germline lookup yields CDR1 SGHDT and CDR2 YYEEEE. V trimming: 4 bases; J trimming: 1 base; junction bases outside the gene matches: 6. The CDR3 contains 15 residues. The CDR3, as DNA: TGTGCCAGCAGCCGGCCGGGACAGGGTTCCTACGAGCAGTACTTC. As protein: CASSRPGQGSYEQYF.

This chain uses TRBV10-3 with TRBJ2-1; TRBD2 matches at 14 bases. This CDR3 is built from 17 residues. Germline CDR1 is ENHRY and CDR2 is SYGVKD. The ends lost 6 bases at V and 6 bases at J; junction bases unmatched: 10. CDR3 nucleotide sequence: TGTGCCATCAGGACCGGGACTAGCGGGAGCGGGGGCAATGAGCAGTTCTTC. Protein sequence: CAIRTGTSGSGGNEQFF.

The genes are TRBV19 and TRBJ1-5; maybe TRBD1 (5 bases). The CDR3 runs to 16 residues. Germline CDR1 is LNHDA and CDR2 is SQIVND (reference sequence). V lost 3 bases to trimming and J lost 6 bases, with 18 bases between them. The CDR3 protein is CASSISPEGAVQPQHF. DNA of the CDR3: TGTGCCAGTAGTATCTCCCCTGAAGGGGCAGTTCAGCCCCAGCATTTT.

The chain carries TRBV7-3 and TRBJ1-4, with TRBD1 matching 9 bases. The CDR3 has 17 residues. Trimming at V came to 0 bases and at J to 6 bases, leaving 8 bases not matched to a gene. Germline V gives CDR1 SGHTA, CDR2 FQGTGA. CDR3 sequence: CASSLTPRWTGDEKLFF. CDR3 nucleotide sequence: TGTGCCAGCAGCTTAACTCCCCGGTGGACAGGGGATGAAAAACTGTTTTTT.

The V gene is TRBV7-2, the J gene TRBJ1-1; D unclear. Germline values: CDR1 SGHTA, CDR2 FQGNSA. V lost 0 bases to trimming and J lost 7 bases, with 6 bases between them. This CDR3 is built from 12 residues. CDR3 bases: TGTGCCAGCAGCTTAGCGTGGGATGAAGCTTTCTTT. Translating it yields CASSLAWDEAFF.

V and J are TRBV27 and TRBJ2-1, with 12 positions matching TRBD2. This CDR3 has 15 residues. V shed 3 bases, J shed 3 bases, and the junction held 0 bases outside the gene matches. Germline CDR1 is MNHEY and CDR2 is SMNVEV (reference sequence). CDR3 DNA: TGTGCCAGCAGTTTGACTAGCGGGAGCTACAATGAGCAGTTCTTC. The encoded protein is CASSLTSGSYNEQFF.

V and J are TRBV6-6 and TRBJ1-3, with D tentatively TRBD1 (5 bases). Germline V gene lookup returns CDR1 MNHNY and CDR2 SVGAGI (reference sequence). The CDR3 loop spans 14 amino acids. Deletions cut 6 bases from V and 4 bases from J, with 13 bases between. CDR3 protein: CASSVVGDGNTIYF. CDR3 nucleotides: TGTGCCAGCAGCGTAGTTGGGGACGGAAACACCATATATTTT.

This clone was seen only once. CDR3: CASSLSLAGHTDTQYF. The CDR3 bases are TGTGCCAGCAGCTTATCGTTAGCGGGGCACACAGATACGCAGTATTTT. V is TRBV7-2 and J is TRBJ2-3; 8 nucleotides match TRBD2. This CDR3 comprises 16 residues. Germline CDR1 and CDR2: SGHTA and FQGNSA. Germline trimming cut 2 bases from V and 2 bases from J; bases unmatched to any gene: 6.

J is TRBJ2-2 and V is TRBV9, with D perhaps matching TRBD1 (6 bases). This CDR3 is built from 18 residues. Germline loops: CDR1 SGDLS, CDR2 YYNGEE. The ends were cut back, 1 base at V and 6 bases at J, with 22 bases in the middle. CDR3 coding DNA: TGTGCCAGCAGCGTAACAGGGTCGGGCCAGAGAACGCCCGGGGAGCTGTTTTTT. The encoded protein is CASSVTGSGQRTPGELFF.

The gene calls are TRBV7-9 and TRBJ2-2; 7 nucleotides agree with TRBD2. V shed 3 bases, J shed 6 bases, and the junction held 4 bases outside the gene matches. The germline CDR1 and CDR2 sequences are SEHNR and FQNEAQ (reference sequence). The CDR3 totals 14 residues. The chain's CDR3 is CASSLGGVPGELFF. Here the CDR3 DNA reads TGTGCCAGCAGCTTGGGAGGGGTCCCCGGGGAGCTGTTTTTT.

The CDR3 sequence is CASSQDTWTGNEKLFF. DNA of the CDR3: TGTGCCAGCAGCCAAGATACCTGGACAGGGAATGAAAAACTGTTTTTT. The chain has TRBV3-1 (or the pseudogene TRBV3-2) and TRBJ1-4; TRBD1 matches 8 bases. The CDR3 has 16 amino acids. J was trimmed by 5 bases and V by 0 bases; bases with no gene match: 5. The germline V gene encodes CDR1 LGHDT and CDR2 YNNKEL (reference sequence).

The CDR3, as DNA: TGTGCCAGCAGCTTAGGGGGACTAGCGGGACAATTAGGCAATGAGCAGTTCTTC. This translates into CASSLGGLAGQLGNEQFF. The V and J genes are TRBV7-2 and TRBJ2-1; TRBD2 aligns across 13 bases. Germline CDR1 SGHTA, CDR2 FQGNSA. There are 18 residues in the CDR3. Trimming took 1 base from V and 6 from J; bases not matched to a gene: 9.

V and J are TRBV27 and TRBJ1-5, with 11 bases fitting TRBD1. This CDR3 is 15 amino acids long. Germline lookup yields CDR1 MNHEY and CDR2 SMNVEV (reference sequence). V shed 6 bases and J 5 bases; nucleotides not matched to a gene: 6. This CDR3 reads CASRAGTGGDQPQHF. As DNA, the CDR3 is TGTGCCAGCAGAGCCGGGACAGGGGGAGATCAGCCCCAGCATTTT.

The rearrangement uses TRBV27 and TRBJ1-2; maybe TRBD1 (6 bases). Between the trimmed V and J ends, which lost 7 bases and 3 bases, there was a span of 21 bases. The CDR3 spans 16 residues. Germline V gene data show CDR1 as MNHEY and CDR2 as SMNVEV (reference sequence). DNA of the CDR3: TGTGCCAGCACCCCTTCGGGGGGCGAGGTCTACTATGGCTACACCTTC. It encodes CASTPSGGEVYYGYTF.

This clone occurred a few times. The chain carries TRBV2 and TRBJ1-2; no clear D. Per germline, CDR1 SNHLY and CDR2 FYNNEI. V gave up 8 bases and J gave up 7 bases, with 8 bases separating them. This CDR3 is 10 amino acids long. The CDR3 nucleotides are TGTGCCAGCGTGGGTCGTGGCTACACCTTC. Protein: CASVGRGYTF.

This chain joins TRBV5-1 and TRBJ2-4; possibly TRBD2 for D (6 bases). CDR3 length: 16 residues. The V and J ends lost 0 bases and 11 bases respectively, with 21 bases between them. The V gene's germline CDR1 is SGHRS and CDR2 YFSETQ. CDR3 region: CASSLDPGDVPIVQYF. CDR3 in DNA: TGCGCCAGCAGCTTGGACCCGGGAGACGTCCCCATCGTTCAGTACTTC. The complete variable domain, with remaining parts taken from reference TRBV5-1 and TRBJ2-4, reads KAGVTQTPRYLIKTRGQQVTLSCSPISGHRSVSWYQQTPGQGLQFLFEYFSETQRNKGNFPGRFSGRQFSNSRSEMNVSTLELGDSALYLCASSLDPGDVPIVQYFGAGTRLSVL.

V and J are TRBV2 and TRBJ2-5; D call uncertain. CDR1 is SNHLY and CDR2 is FYNNEI in the germline V gene. V lost 1 base and J lost 7, with 4 bases in between. This CDR3 spans 11 amino acids. The chain's CDR3 is CASSEVVTQYF. The CDR3 bases are TGTGCCAGCAGTGAAGTTGTGACCCAGTACTTC.

This chain uses TRBV9 with TRBJ1-4, with 7 bases aligning to TRBD1. The CDR3 contains 15 residues. Trimming removed 4 bases from V and 4 bases from J; junction bases left unmatched: 7. The germline V gene has CDR1 SGDLS and CDR2 YYNGEE. The CDR3 reads CASSPGTAFNEKLFF. The DNA of the CDR3 is TGTGCCAGCAGCCCCGGGACAGCCTTTAATGAAAAACTGTTTTTT.

The J gene is TRBJ2-1, the V gene TRBV11-3, with D perhaps matching TRBD2 (5 bases). Per the germline V gene, CDR1 is SGHNT and CDR2 is YENEEA. The CDR3 runs 13 residues. V shed 3 bases and J shed 10 bases, with 13 bases lying between them. The CDR3 protein is CASSLDPPGEQFF. CDR3 DNA sequence: TGTGCCAGCAGCTTGGACCCCCCGGGGGAGCAGTTCTTC.

The chain employs TRBV27 and TRBJ1-2; TRBD1 might be the D (5 bases). Trimming shortened V by 3 bases and J by 5 bases, and 7 bases separated the two germline ends. From germline, CDR1 is MNHEY and CDR2 SMNVEV (reference sequence). CDR3 length: 12 amino acids. The CDR3 reads CASSFQGYGYTF. CDR3 DNA: TGTGCCAGCAGTTTTCAGGGTTATGGCTACACCTTC.